The subject of this entry is one TCR beta chain. The target antigen is unknown. The data originate from a study of cytomegalovirus exposure and HLA in healthy donors. Study observations and caveats: Later on, an analysis found that several of the most significant clusters appeared to be linked to common viral pathogens, which included parvovirus B19. It was 164 TCR beta chains that were listed as cytomegalovirus-associated. Donor immune exposure was known only as CMV serostatus.

The PCR employed 60 Vbeta primers together with 13 Jbeta primers. Generated by immunoSEQ multiplex PCR, the TCRdb table keeps only in-frame clones and is missing some. The profile shows more than 140,000 clones, 60% to 80% of them singletons. Sequencing input: PBMCs. This TCR was recovered from a man aged 35 to 55 in good health and CMV-seronegative.

In DNA form, the CDR3 reads TGTGCCAGCATTCCGGGTGGCAGCTCCTACGAGCAGTACTTC. Its translation: CASIPGGSSYEQYF. The chain recombines TRBV6-5 with TRBJ2-7; D gene unclear. CDR3 size: 14 residues. V was pared by 7 bases and J by 0 bases, with 13 bases between. Germline CDR1 MNHEY, CDR2 SVGAGI.